This T cell receptor beta chain is from a study of OX40 agonist ivuxolimab in advanced cancers. Study-level background: The drug used for patients, ivuxolimab, was an agonistic anti-OX40 (CD134) antibody. Patients got intravenous ivuxolimab at 0.01 to 10 mg/kg every 2 weeks.

The germline V gene encodes CDR1 SGHAT and CDR2 FQNNGV. V was shortened by 3 bases and J by 5 bases, with 6 bases between the two germline ends. The length of the CDR3 is 12 residues. Exclusion applied to patients with autoimmune disease history or systemic immunosuppression. Measured with immunoSEQ multiplex PCR; TCRdb has only the in-frame clones, and not every one. The sample records 65,000 or so clones, 80% to 90% being singletons. On this clone: Its antigen is still unknown.

Study results and limitations: Dose levels from 0.1 to 3.0 mg/kg saw CD4+ and CD8+ blood T cells expand clonally by week 6.

The starting material was CD4+ or CD8+ T cells sorted from blood, obtained in a trial of the OX40 agonist ivuxolimab. This TCR derives from an adult with an advanced solid tumor such as melanoma, head and neck, liver or kidney cancer. The V call is TRBV11-2, the J call TRBJ2-3; D is tentatively TRBD1 or TRBD2 (5 bases each). The CDR3 protein is CASSLGVDTQYF. The CDR3 DNA is TGTGCCAGCAGCTTGGGGGTAGATACGCAGTATTTT.